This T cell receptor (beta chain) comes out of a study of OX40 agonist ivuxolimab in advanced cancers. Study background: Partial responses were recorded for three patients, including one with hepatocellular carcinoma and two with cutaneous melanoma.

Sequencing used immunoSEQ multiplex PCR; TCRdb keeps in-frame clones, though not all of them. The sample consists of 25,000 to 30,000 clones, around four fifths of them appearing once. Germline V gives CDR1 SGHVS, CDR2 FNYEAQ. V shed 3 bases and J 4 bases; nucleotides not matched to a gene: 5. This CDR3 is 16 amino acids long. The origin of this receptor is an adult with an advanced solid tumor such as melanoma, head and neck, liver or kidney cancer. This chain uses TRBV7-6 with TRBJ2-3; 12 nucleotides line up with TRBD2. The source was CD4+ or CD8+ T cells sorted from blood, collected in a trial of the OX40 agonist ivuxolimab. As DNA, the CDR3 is TGTGCCAGCAGCTTCCTAGCGGGAGGGCGGGCAGATACGCAGTATTTT. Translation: CASSFLAGGRADTQYF.